This T cell receptor beta chain was found in a study of cytomegalovirus exposure and HLA in healthy donors. With 60 Vbeta and 13 Jbeta primers, the PCR was carried out. Using immunoSEQ multiplex PCR, the repertoire was profiled, and TCRdb retains in-frame clones only, with some absent. The profile shows roughly 190,000 clones, approximately 86% of them singletons. CDR1 is SGDLS and CDR2 is YYNGEE in the germline V gene. The CDR3 sequence is 16 residues long. J lost 8 bases, V lost 1 base, and 11 bases had no gene match. Input material: PBMCs. This rearrangement joins TRBV9 to TRBJ1-5, with 8 bases that match TRBD1. The TCR comes from a woman aged 18-29 years in good health and CMV-seronegative. The CDR3 region has the DNA TGTGCCAGCAGCGTAAATCCAGGGGGCGCGGGAGAGCCCCAGCATTTT. It is translated as CASSVNPGGAGEPQHF. The variable domain in full, with the rest retrieved from reference TRBV9 and TRBJ1-5, is DSGVTQTPKHLITATGQRVTLRCSPRSGDLSVYWYQQSLDQGLQFLIQYYNGEERAKGNILERFSAQQFPDLHSELNLSSLELGDSALYFCASSVNPGGAGEPQHFGDGTRLSIL.